This is a list of T cell receptor beta chains from one sample in a study of cytomegalovirus exposure and HLA in healthy donors. The table came from immunoSEQ multiplex PCR; TCRdb's copy has only in-frame clones and leaves some out. The table includes approximately 76,000 clones, around 94% detected once. Sequenced material: PBMCs. The receptor set was obtained from a woman younger than 30 in good health and CMV-seronegative. Each CDR3 is given with its conserved first and last residue. Fields, in order: D gene, V gene, clone size, J gene, CDR3 DNA, CDR3 protein. A D gene is named only where the DNA matches it firmly. Clone size is not always given. Where it is, it says once, few, many or a class for expanded clones.

>-|TRBV29-1|few|TRBJ2-2
TGCAGCGTTGCAGACTCGAACACCGGGGAGCTGTTTTTT
CSVADSNTGELFF
>TRBD1|TRBV2|-|TRBJ2-2
TGTGCCAGCAGTGGAGGACAGGGGAGGGACACCGGGGAGCTGTTTTTT
CASSGGQGRDTGELFF
>-|TRBV5-1|-|TRBJ1-1
TGCGCCAGCACCACGGGGGGGCAGAACACTGAAGCTTTCTTT
CASTTGGQNTEAFF
>-|TRBV7-8|-|TRBJ1-1
TGTGCCAGCAGCTTACGGCGCGGGGGCCTGAACACTGAAGCTTTCTTT
CASSLRRGGLNTEAFF
>TRBD2|TRBV5-1|-|TRBJ2-7
TGCGCCAGCAGCTTGGTTGGCGGGAGCTCCTACGAGCAGTACTTC
CASSLVGGSSYEQYF
>-|TRBV12-5|once|TRBJ2-7
TGTGCTAGTGGTTTGGACGGTCGTCCCTACGAGCAGTACTTC
CASGLDGRPYEQYF
>TRBD1|TRBV27|-|TRBJ1-1
TGTGCCAGCATCAGACAGGGTTTGAACACTGAAGCTTTCTTT
CASIRQGLNTEAFF
>TRBD1|TRBV7-9|-|TRBJ1-2
TGTGCCAGCAGCCACATTGACAGGGACGGCTACACCTTC
CASSHIDRDGYTF
>-|TRBV15|-|TRBJ2-7
TGTGCCACCAGCAGTTGGGGGGAAAGCTCCTACGAGCAGTACTTC
CATSSWGESSYEQYF
>TRBD2|TRBV6-6|-|TRBJ2-1
TGTGCCAGCAGTTACCGTAAGGCGGGAGGAAATGAGCAGTTCTTC
CASSYRKAGGNEQFF
>-|TRBV2|-|TRBJ2-7
TGTGCCAGCAGTAATACTTCAGGGGCCGAGCAGTACTTC
CASSNTSGAEQYF
>TRBD1|TRBV7-9|-|TRBJ2-3
TGTGCCAGCAGCCGCAGACAGGGGGTGGATGGAGATACGCAGTATTTT
CASSRRQGVDGDTQYF
>-|TRBV9|-|TRBJ1-2
TGTGCCAGCAGCGTAGTCGGGCTGGGGAGCTATGGCTACACCTTC
CASSVVGLGSYGYTF
>TRBD1|TRBV27|-|TRBJ2-3
TGTGCCAGCAGCCTTGGGACAGCCTCTAGCACAGATACGCAGTATTTT
CASSLGTASSTDTQYF
>-|TRBV9|once|TRBJ1-1
TGTGCCAGCAGCGTAGAGGGGGGGCTCACTGAAGCTTTCTTT
CASSVEGGLTEAFF
>-|TRBV27|-|TRBJ1-2
TGTGCCAGCAGTTTATCGGTCTCTCACATCAATGGCTACACCTTC
CASSLSVSHINGYTF
>-|TRBV18|once|TRBJ2-7
TGTGCCAGCTCACTAACCAGGAACAGTGCCTACGAGCAGTACTTC
CASSLTRNSAYEQYF
>TRBD2|TRBV4-2|-|TRBJ2-1
TGTGCCAGCAGCTCCCGGACTAGCGGGAGGGCGGGTGAGCAGTTCTTC
CASSSRTSGRAGEQFF
>-|TRBV4-2|-|TRBJ2-5
TGTGCCAGCAGCCAAGATCGTGGGGCTCAAGAGACCCAGTACTTC
CASSQDRGAQETQYF
>TRBD2|TRBV29-1|-|TRBJ2-5
TGCAGCGTTGAGGGTAGCGGGAGGGGGTTTAGGCAAGAGACCCAGTACTTC
CSVEGSGRGFRQETQYF
>TRBD1|TRBV2|-|TRBJ2-7
TGTGCCAGCACAGTCGGGCGGACAGGGGACGGCGAGCAGTACTTC
CASTVGRTGDGEQYF
>TRBD1|TRBV2|-|TRBJ2-7
TGTGCCAGCAGGGGGGACAGGGGGCGCCCCTACGAGCAGTACTTC
CASRGDRGRPYEQYF
>-|TRBV14|-|TRBJ1-3
TGTGCCAGCAGCCAGACAGGAGGTGGAAACACCATATATTTT
CASSQTGGGNTIYF
>-|TRBV11-2|-|TRBJ1-5
TGTGCCAGCAGCTTATCAGGGGGCAATCAGCCCCAGCATTTT
CASSLSGGNQPQHF
>-|TRBV18|-|TRBJ2-5
TGTGCCAGCTCACCATTCTCAGAGACCCAGTACTTC
CASSPFSETQYF
>TRBD2|TRBV19|-|TRBJ2-1
TGTGCCAGTAGTATAGCCGGGGGGGGCAATGAGCAGTTCTTC
CASSIAGGGNEQFF
>-|TRBV7-2|-|TRBJ2-1
TGTGCCAGCAGCTTATACCATCAGTCCTACAATGAGCAGTTCTTC
CASSLYHQSYNEQFF
>-|TRBV9|-|TRBJ1-2
TGTGCCAGCAGCGTAGTGGGCAACAACTATGGCTACACCTTC
CASSVVGNNYGYTF